The entry below gives a single TCR beta chain sequence along with its context. J lost 9 bases, V lost 8 bases, and 6 bases had no gene match. The CDR3 length is 12 residues. Germline values: CDR1 SNHLY, CDR2 FYNNEI. This entry comes from a study of blood T cell repertoires in COVID-19. Study information: Samples representing acute and convalescent COVID-19 were sourced from the United States, Italy and Spain.

TCRdb's table, derived via immunoSEQ multiplex PCR, lists solely in-frame clones and lacks some. The sample consists of some 90,000 clones, over 80% of them appearing once. The clonotype was recovered from a woman aged 50 to 60 in a cohort sampled during active COVID-19. Sequenced sample: peripheral blood. The J gene is TRBJ2-2, the V gene TRBV2; 7 bases align to TRBD2. The CDR3 here is CASHRGVRELFF. CDR3 in DNA: TGTGCCAGCCATCGGGGGGTCCGGGAGCTGTTTTTT.